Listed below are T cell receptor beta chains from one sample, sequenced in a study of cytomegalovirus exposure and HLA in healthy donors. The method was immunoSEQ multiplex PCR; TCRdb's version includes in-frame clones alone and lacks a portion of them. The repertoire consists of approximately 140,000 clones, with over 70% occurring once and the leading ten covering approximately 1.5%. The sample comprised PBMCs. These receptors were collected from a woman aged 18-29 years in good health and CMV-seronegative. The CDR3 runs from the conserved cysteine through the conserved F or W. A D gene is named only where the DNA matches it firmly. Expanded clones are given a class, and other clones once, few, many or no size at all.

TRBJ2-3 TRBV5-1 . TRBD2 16 CASSLGASGSTDTQYF TGCGCCAGCAGCTTGGGTGCTAGCGGGAGCACAGATACGCAGTATTTT
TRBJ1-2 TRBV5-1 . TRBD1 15 CASSYQQGPAYGYTF TGCGCCAGCAGCTACCAACAGGGGCCAGCCTATGGCTACACCTTC
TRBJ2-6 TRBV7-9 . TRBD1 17 CASSLAGQGIGANVLTF TGTGCCAGCAGCTTAGCGGGACAGGGGATCGGGGCCAACGTCCTGACTTTC
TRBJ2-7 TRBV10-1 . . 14 CASSASGAVDEQYF TGCGCCAGCAGTGCATCGGGAGCAGTGGACGAGCAGTACTTC
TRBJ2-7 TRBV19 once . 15 CASSIVVAGRAEQYF TGTGCCAGTAGTATAGTTGTCGCGGGAAGGGCCGAGCAGTACTTC
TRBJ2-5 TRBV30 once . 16 CAFTSRDGGLEETQYF TGTGCCTTTACCTCGAGGGACGGGGGATTGGAAGAGACCCAGTACTTC
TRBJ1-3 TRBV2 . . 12 CASTGDGNTIYF TGTGCCAGCACAGGGGACGGAAACACCATATATTTT
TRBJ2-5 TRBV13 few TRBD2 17 CASSLPGTSGIQETQYF TGTGCCAGCAGCCTCCCCGGGACTAGCGGAATACAAGAGACCCAGTACTTC
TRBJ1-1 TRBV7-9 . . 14 CARSLGGHNTEAFF TGTGCCCGCAGCTTAGGGGGACATAACACTGAAGCTTTCTTT
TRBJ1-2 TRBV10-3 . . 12 CAISRDTGGYTF TGTGCCATCAGTAGGGACACGGGAGGCTACACCTTC
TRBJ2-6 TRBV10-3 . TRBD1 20 CAISERDRETLLTGANVLTF TGTGCCATCAGTGAGCGGGACAGGGAGACCCTCCTTACTGGGGCCAACGTCCTGACTTTC
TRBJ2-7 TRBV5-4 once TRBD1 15 CASSWDRGPSYEQYF TGTGCCAGCAGCTGGGACAGGGGGCCATCCTACGAGCAGTACTTC
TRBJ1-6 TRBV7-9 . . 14 CASRSGVVGSPLHF TGTGCCAGCAGGTCAGGGGTTGTGGGCTCACCCCTCCACTTT
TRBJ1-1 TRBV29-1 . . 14 CSVEGGAGYAEAFF TGCAGCGTTGAAGGGGGCGCTGGCTACGCTGAAGCTTTCTTT
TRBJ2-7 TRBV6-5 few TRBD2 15 CASHRGGREGYEQYF TGTGCCAGCCACCGGGGGGGGCGGGAGGGTTACGAGCAGTACTTC
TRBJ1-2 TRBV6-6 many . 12 CASSGSPGGYTF TGTGCCAGCTCTGGCTCACCAGGTGGCTACACCTTC
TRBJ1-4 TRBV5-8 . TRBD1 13 CASSPDRDEKLFF TGTGCCAGCAGCCCCGACAGGGATGAAAAACTGTTTTTT
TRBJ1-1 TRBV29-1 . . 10 CSAGTLEAFF TGCAGCGCCGGGACTCTTGAAGCTTTCTTT
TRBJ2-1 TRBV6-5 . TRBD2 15 CASSHGGLAGGGQFF TGTGCCAGCAGCCACGGGGGACTAGCGGGAGGCGGGCAGTTCTTC
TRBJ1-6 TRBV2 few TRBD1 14 CASTQQGGRSPLHF TGTGCCAGCACTCAACAGGGGGGACGTTCACCCCTCCACTTT
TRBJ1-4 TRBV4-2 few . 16 CASSQINLATNEKLFF TGTGCCAGCAGCCAAATTAATCTAGCAACTAATGAAAAACTGTTTTTT
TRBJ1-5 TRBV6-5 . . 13 CASSSGGSQPQHF TGTGCCAGCAGTTCGGGGGGCTCTCAGCCCCAGCATTTT
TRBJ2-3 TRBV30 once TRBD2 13 CAWRPSGRRAQYF TGTGCCTGGAGGCCTAGCGGGAGGAGGGCGCAGTATTTT
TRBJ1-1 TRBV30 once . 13 CAWSVTGGTEAFF TGTGCCTGGAGTGTCACGGGGGGCACTGAAGCTTTCTTT
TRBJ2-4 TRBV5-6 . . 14 CASSLGEAKNIQYF TGTGCCAGCAGCTTGGGGGAGGCCAAAAACATTCAGTACTTC
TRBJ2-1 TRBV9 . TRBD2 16 CASSVEPSGTYNEQFF TGTGCCAGCAGCGTAGAACCTAGCGGGACCTACAATGAGCAGTTCTTC
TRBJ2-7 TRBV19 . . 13 CASSSERTYEQYF TGTGCCAGTAGTTCAGAGCGCACCTACGAGCAGTACTTC
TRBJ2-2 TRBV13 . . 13 CASQGGNTGELFF TGTGCCAGTCAGGGGGGGAACACCGGGGAGCTGTTTTTT
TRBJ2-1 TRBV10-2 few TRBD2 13 CASRGDAYNEQFF TGCGCCTCTCGGGGGGACGCCTACAATGAGCAGTTCTTC
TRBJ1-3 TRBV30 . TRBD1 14 CVWSGGTGIFAIYF TGTGTCTGGAGTGGCGGGACAGGGATATTCGCCATATATTTT
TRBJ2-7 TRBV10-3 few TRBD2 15 CAISVAGESSYEQYF TGTGCCATCAGTGTAGCGGGGGAGTCGTCCTACGAGCAGTACTTC
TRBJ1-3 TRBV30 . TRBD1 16 CAWRVGTAFSGNTIYF TGTGCCTGGCGCGTCGGGACAGCTTTCTCTGGAAACACCATATATTTT
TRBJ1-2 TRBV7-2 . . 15 CASSPDTLLEDGYTF TGTGCCAGCAGCCCCGATACCCTCCTTGAGGATGGCTACACCTTC
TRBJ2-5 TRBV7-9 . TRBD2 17 CASSSQREEMFQETQYF TGTGCCAGCAGCTCGCAGCGGGAGGAGATGTTTCAAGAGACCCAGTACTTC
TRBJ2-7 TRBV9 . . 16 CASSVEVDSLSYEQYF TGTGCCAGCAGCGTAGAGGTGGACTCCTTGTCCTACGAGCAGTACTTC
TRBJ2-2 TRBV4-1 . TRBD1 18 CASSPIWPGQMRTGELFF TGCGCCAGCAGCCCGATTTGGCCGGGACAGATGAGGACCGGGGAGCTGTTTTTT
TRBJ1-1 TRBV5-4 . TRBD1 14 CASSFKGQGTEAFF TGTGCCAGCAGCTTTAAGGGACAGGGCACTGAAGCTTTCTTT
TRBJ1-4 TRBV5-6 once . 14 CASSGGTPDEKLFF TGTGCCAGCAGCGGAGGAACGCCCGATGAAAAACTGTTTTTT
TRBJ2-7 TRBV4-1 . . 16 CASSQVAMADSYEQYF TGCGCCAGCAGCCAAGTCGCTATGGCGGATTCCTACGAGCAGTACTTC
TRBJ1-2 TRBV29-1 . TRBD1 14 CSVGQGARNYGYTF TGCAGCGTGGGACAGGGGGCCCGTAACTATGGCTACACCTTC
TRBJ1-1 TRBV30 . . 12 CAWSVGKTEAFF TGTGCCTGGAGTGTGGGCAAAACTGAAGCTTTCTTT
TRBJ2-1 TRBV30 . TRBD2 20 CAWSGLGTSGRPSSYNEQFF TGTGCCTGGAGCGGACTAGGGACTAGCGGGAGGCCTAGCTCCTACAATGAGCAGTTCTTC
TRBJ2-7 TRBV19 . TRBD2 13 CASSSSGRDEQYF TGTGCCAGTAGTAGTAGCGGGAGGGACGAGCAGTACTTC